Listed here are 23 T cell receptor beta chains from one sample, sequenced in a study of technical replicates of blood from a few donors. Measured with immunoSEQ multiplex PCR; TCRdb has only the in-frame clones, and not every one. The profile shows tens of thousands of clones, 94% of them singletons. Sequencing was carried out using T cells isolated from PBMCs. The receptor source for this set is a human donor in good health.

V is TRBV2 and J is TRBJ2-1; TRBD1 might be the D (5 bases). CDR1 is SNHLY, CDR2 FYNNEI, per germline. CDR3 size: 13 residues. Trimming shortened V by 7 bases and J by 5 bases, and 12 bases separated the two germline ends. The DNA for the CDR3 is TGTGCCAGCAACTGGGGCTTAAACAATGAGCAGTTCTTC. This codes for CASNWGLNNEQFF.

V is TRBV6-4 and J is TRBJ2-3; TRBD1 matches at 8 bases. The CDR3 length is 13 residues. CDR1 and CDR2 (germline): MRHNA, SNTAGT. V dropped 3 bases and J dropped 8; count of bases not matched to a gene: 4. In DNA form, the CDR3 reads TGTGCCAGCAGTGATGACAGGGGAGGTACGCAGTATTTT. This encodes CASSDDRGGTQYF.

The chain combines TRBV19 with TRBJ2-1; 8 nucleotides match TRBD1. The ends lost 4 bases at V and 8 bases at J; junction bases unmatched: 13. Per the germline V gene, CDR1 is LNHDA and CDR2 is SQIVND (reference sequence). The CDR3 loop spans 16 amino acids. The DNA of the CDR3 is TGTGCCAGTAGTAGACAGGGGAAGGCTAACTCCCATGAGCAGTTCTTC. It encodes CASSRQGKANSHEQFF.

This sequence joins TRBV5-1 and TRBJ2-2; 9 bases match TRBD2. Germline trimming cut 0 bases from V and 2 bases from J; bases unmatched to any gene: 5. This CDR3 contains 17 residues. Germline V CDR1 and CDR2: SGHRS, YFSETQ. CDR3 in amino acids: CASSLAKTSGNTGELFF. Written as DNA, the CDR3 is TGCGCCAGCAGCTTGGCCAAGACTAGCGGAAACACCGGGGAGCTGTTTTTT.

The chain employs TRBV9 and TRBJ2-3, with 7 bases aligning to TRBD2. Germline V lookup: CDR1 SGDLS, CDR2 YYNGEE. The CDR3 totals 14 residues. The V gene end was trimmed by 4 bases and the J gene end by 3 bases; junction bases not matched to a gene: 5. CDR3 sequence reads: CASSLGGGTDTQYF. The CDR3 DNA follows: TGTGCCAGCAGCCTGGGCGGGGGAACAGATACGCAGTATTTT.

This chain uses TRBV5-1 with TRBJ2-7, with D perhaps matching TRBD2 (5 bases). Trimming pared 4 bases from V and 2 bases from J, leaving 16 bases between. Germline assignment: CDR1 SGHRS and CDR2 YFSETQ. CDR3 length: 15 residues. The CDR3, as DNA: TGCGCCAGCAGCCCAATCCGGACTCTAACCTACGAGCAGTACTTC. This codes for CASSPIRTLTYEQYF.

This chain joins TRBV2 and TRBJ2-7; D is possibly TRBD2 (5 bases). V lost 8 bases and J lost 3, with 20 bases in between. This CDR3 is built from 15 residues. Germline-derived CDR1 and CDR2 are SNHLY and FYNNEI. In DNA form, the CDR3 reads TGTGCCAGCTTCGAGGAGAATCGGAGGTTCTACGAGCAGTACTTC. It codes for CASFEENRRFYEQYF.

The chain joins TRBV5-6 to TRBJ2-2, with TRBD2 as a possible D gene (6 bases). CDR1 is SGHDT, CDR2 YYEEEE, per germline. Trimming cost V 4 bases and J 1 base, with 8 bases left between them. This CDR3 has 14 amino acids. CDR3 DNA sequence: TGTGCCAGCAGCCGGAGGGAGAACACCGGGGAGCTGTTTTTT. It specifies CASSRRENTGELFF.

The V and J genes are TRBV2 and TRBJ2-3, with 10 positions matching TRBD1. The CDR3 extends over 14 amino acids. Germline V gives CDR1 SNHLY, CDR2 FYNNEI. V shed 8 bases and J 4 bases; nucleotides not matched to a gene: 6. The CDR3 DNA reads TGTGCCAGCGGAGACAGGGGGCCGGCAGATACGCAGTATTTT. It translates to CASGDRGPADTQYF.

V usage is TRBV29-1 and J usage is TRBJ1-1; D is undetermined. This CDR3 has 13 residues. The V and J ends lost 6 bases and 4 bases respectively, with 15 bases between them. Germline V CDR1 and CDR2: SQVTM, ANQGSEA. The CDR3 DNA sequence: TGCAGCGTCGGAGGACGGTTAGTCACTGAAGCTTTCTTT. This translates into CSVGGRLVTEAFF.

The V and J genes are TRBV10-3 and TRBJ2-1, with TRBD2 identical over 7 bases. This CDR3 is built from 12 residues. Germline loops: CDR1 ENHRY, CDR2 SYGVKD. The CDR3 is CVIRGVGNEQFF. The CDR3 nucleotides read TGTGTTATCCGGGGGGTGGGCAATGAGCAGTTCTTC.

This rearrangement joins TRBV2 to TRBJ2-2, with a possible D match to TRBD2 (5 bases). The length of the CDR3 is 13 residues. V was clipped by 2 bases and J by 7 bases, with 8 bases between them. Germline V gene lookup returns CDR1 SNHLY and CDR2 FYNNEI. CDR3 bases: TGTGCCAGCAGTGAAAGCGGTGGCGGGGAGCTGTTTTTT. Amino acids: CASSESGGGELFF.

The CDR3 sequence is CATGGGMETQYF. The CDR3 DNA reads as TGTGCCACGGGGGGAGGAATGGAGACCCAGTACTTC. The V call is TRBV2, the J call TRBJ2-5, with 7 bases aligning to TRBD2. Germline trimming cut 10 bases from V and 5 bases from J; bases unmatched to any gene: 7. The CDR3 extends over 12 amino acids. From germline, CDR1 is SNHLY and CDR2 FYNNEI.

The J gene is TRBJ2-7, the V gene TRBV5-8, with a possible D match to TRBD2 (5 bases). V was shortened by 0 bases and J by 6 bases, with 16 bases between the two germline ends. The germline gives CDR1 SGHTS, CDR2 YDEGEE. This CDR3 has 15 residues. CDR3 DNA sequence: TGTGCCAGCAGCTTGGAGGTTCTTGGAGGCCGCGAGCAGTACTTC. Its protein is CASSLEVLGGREQYF.

This chain connects TRBV7-9 to TRBJ2-7; TRBD1 agrees at 8 bases. The CDR3 loop spans 16 amino acids. V trimming: 4 bases; J trimming: 2 bases; junction bases outside the gene matches: 10. CDR1 and CDR2 from the germline V gene are SEHNR and FQNEAQ (reference sequence). The CDR3 here is CASSWRLGTGPYEQYF. Written as DNA, the CDR3 is TGTGCCAGCAGCTGGCGGTTGGGGACAGGACCCTACGAGCAGTACTTC.

This clone was detected only a few times. J is TRBJ2-1 and V is TRBV4-1; D gene unclear. The CDR3 runs to 15 residues. The germline V and J ends were trimmed by 0 bases and 1 base, with 7 bases remaining between them. Looked up from germline, CDR1 is MGHRA and CDR2 is YSYEKL. In nucleotides, the CDR3 is TGCGCCAGCAGCCAAGATAGTAATTCCTACAATGAGCAGTTCTTC. Translation gives CASSQDSNSYNEQFF.

This clone was seen a single time. The chain uses TRBV5-1 and TRBJ1-6; 7 bases are shared with TRBD1. The germline V gene encodes CDR1 SGHRS and CDR2 YFSETQ. The CDR3 runs to 14 residues. The junction had 7 bases not matched to a gene; V was cut back by 5 bases and J by 8 bases. The CDR3 is CASRLRQGDSPLHF. Here the CDR3 DNA reads TGCGCCAGCAGGTTAAGACAGGGAGATTCACCCCTCCACTTT.

DNA for the CDR3: TGCGCCAGCAGCTCCCCCCCTAGCGGAACCTACGAGCAGTACTTC. Its translation: CASSSPPSGTYEQYF. This chain joins TRBV5-1 and TRBJ2-7, with 7 bases fitting TRBD2. The V segment lost 3 bases and the J segment 2 bases; nucleotides outside the gene matches: 8. CDR1 SGHRS and CDR2 YFSETQ come from the germline V gene. This CDR3 has 15 amino acids. Supplemented by reference TRBV5-1 and TRBJ2-7, the full variable domain reads KAGVTQTPRYLIKTRGQQVTLSCSPISGHRSVSWYQQTPGQGLQFLFEYFSETQRNKGNFPGRFSGRQFSNSRSEMNVSTLELGDSALYLCASSSPPSGTYEQYFGPGTRLTVT.

The chain joins TRBV7-3 to TRBJ2-5, with TRBD2 matching 7 bases. J gave up 3 bases and V 2 bases, and 3 bases lay outside the gene matches. The germline V gene encodes CDR1 SGHTA and CDR2 FQGTGA. The CDR3 totals 14 residues. In DNA form, the CDR3 reads TGTGCCAGCAGCTTAGTTGGGGGGGAAGAGACCCAGTACTTC. Translated, it gives CASSLVGGEETQYF.

This clone was observed once. The V and J genes are TRBV6-1 and TRBJ2-7; D might be TRBD1 (5 bases). Germline V gives CDR1 MNHNS, CDR2 SASEGT. Trimming removed 1 base from V and 2 bases from J, with 6 bases in between. This CDR3 comprises 13 residues. The CDR3 DNA follows: TGTGCCAGCAGTGAAGGGACACCCTACGAGCAGTACTTC. This encodes CASSEGTPYEQYF.

The chain carries TRBV5-8 and TRBJ2-1; D may be TRBD1 (6 bases). Trimming took off 3 bases at V and 5 bases at J, with 12 bases between the two ends. The length of the CDR3 is 14 residues. CDR1 and CDR2 (germline): SGHTS, YDEGEE. CDR3 amino acids: CASSSYRVHNEQFF. For the CDR3, the DNA is TGTGCCAGCAGCTCCTACAGGGTCCACAATGAGCAGTTCTTC.

The gene calls are TRBV19 and TRBJ1-5; D not resolved. Germline CDR1 LNHDA, CDR2 SQIVND (reference sequence). Trimming took off 3 bases at V and 0 bases at J, with 9 bases between the two ends. CDR3 length equals 15 residues. CDR3 bases: TGTGCCAGTAGTATTATGACAACTAGCAATCAGCCCCAGCATTTT. Translating gives CASSIMTTSNQPQHF.

The rearrangement uses TRBV19 and TRBJ2-6, with D perhaps TRBD1 (6 bases). This CDR3 has 17 residues. The germline CDR1 and CDR2 sequences are LNHDA and SQIVND (reference sequence). V lost 2 bases and J 0 bases, leaving 11 bases between the germline ends. The CDR3 region has the DNA TGTGCCAGTAGTATAAGTCACAGGGACTCTGGGGCCAACGTCCTGACTTTC. This codes for CASSISHRDSGANVLTF.